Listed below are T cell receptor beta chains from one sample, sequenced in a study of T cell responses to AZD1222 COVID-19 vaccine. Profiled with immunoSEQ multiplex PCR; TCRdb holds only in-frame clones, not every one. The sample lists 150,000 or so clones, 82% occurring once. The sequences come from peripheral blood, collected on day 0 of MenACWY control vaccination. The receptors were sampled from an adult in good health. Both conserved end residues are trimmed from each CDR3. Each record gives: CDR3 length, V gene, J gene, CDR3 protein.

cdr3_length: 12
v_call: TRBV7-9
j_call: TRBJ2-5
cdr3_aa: ASSLASGQETQY

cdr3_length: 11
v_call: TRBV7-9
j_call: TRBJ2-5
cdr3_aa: ASSRSPEETQY

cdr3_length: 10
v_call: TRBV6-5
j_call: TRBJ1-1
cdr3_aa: ASDALNTEAF

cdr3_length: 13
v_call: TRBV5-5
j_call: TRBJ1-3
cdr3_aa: ASSPRGDSGNTIY

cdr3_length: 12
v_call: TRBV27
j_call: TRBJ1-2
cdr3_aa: ASSLHEGFGGYT

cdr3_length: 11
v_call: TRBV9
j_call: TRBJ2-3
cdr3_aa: ASSAAPTDTQY

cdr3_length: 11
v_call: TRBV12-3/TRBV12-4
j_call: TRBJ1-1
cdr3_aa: ASSATGNTEAF

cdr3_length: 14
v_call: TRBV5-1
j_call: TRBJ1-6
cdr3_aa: ASSLHSEGGNSPLH

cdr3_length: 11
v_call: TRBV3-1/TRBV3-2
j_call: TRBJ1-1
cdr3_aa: ASSQDMNTEAF

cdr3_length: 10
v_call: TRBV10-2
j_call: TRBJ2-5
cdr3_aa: ASGRVRETQY

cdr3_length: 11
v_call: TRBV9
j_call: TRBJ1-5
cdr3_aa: ASSVDQNQPQH

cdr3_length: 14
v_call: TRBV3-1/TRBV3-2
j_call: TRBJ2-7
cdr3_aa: ASSHIRGTRTYEQY

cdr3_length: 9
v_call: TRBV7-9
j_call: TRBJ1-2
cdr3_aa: ASSTGYGYT

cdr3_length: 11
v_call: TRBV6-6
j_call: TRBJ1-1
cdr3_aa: ASSYSSVTEAF

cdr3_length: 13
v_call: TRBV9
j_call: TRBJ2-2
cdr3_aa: ASAGQALNTGELF

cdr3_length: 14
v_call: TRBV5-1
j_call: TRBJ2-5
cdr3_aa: ASSLGISLGRETQY

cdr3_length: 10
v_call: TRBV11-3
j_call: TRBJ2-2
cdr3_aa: ASSSDTGELF

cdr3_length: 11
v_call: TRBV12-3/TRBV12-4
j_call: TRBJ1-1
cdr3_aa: ASGLGGTDEAF

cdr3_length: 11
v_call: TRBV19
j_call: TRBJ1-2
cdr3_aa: ASSMLAAYGYT

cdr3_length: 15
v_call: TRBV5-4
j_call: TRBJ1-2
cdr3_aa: ASSPSLGTPPAYGYT

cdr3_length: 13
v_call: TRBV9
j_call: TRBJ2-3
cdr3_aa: ASSVGGASTDTQY

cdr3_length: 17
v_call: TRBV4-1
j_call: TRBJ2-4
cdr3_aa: ASSQDRLAGDLAKNIQY

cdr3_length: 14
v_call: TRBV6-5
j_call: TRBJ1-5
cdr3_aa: ASSFRVPYGNQPQH

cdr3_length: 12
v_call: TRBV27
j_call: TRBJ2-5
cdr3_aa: ASSPGPYRQTQY

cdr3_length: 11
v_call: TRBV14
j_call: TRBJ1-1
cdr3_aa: ASSQGRGGEAF

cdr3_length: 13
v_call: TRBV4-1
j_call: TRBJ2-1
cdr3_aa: ASSQLIHSYNEQF

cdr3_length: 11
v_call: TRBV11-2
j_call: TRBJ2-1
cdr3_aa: ASSLSGGAPQF

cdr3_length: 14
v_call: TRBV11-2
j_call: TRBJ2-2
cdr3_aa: ASSPGDFANTGELF

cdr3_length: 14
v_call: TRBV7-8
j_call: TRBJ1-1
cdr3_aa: ASSPRGNQMNTEAF

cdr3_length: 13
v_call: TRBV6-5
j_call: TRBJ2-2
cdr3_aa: ASTGTSGGARELF

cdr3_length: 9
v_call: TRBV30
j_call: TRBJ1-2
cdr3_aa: ALRGLGGYT

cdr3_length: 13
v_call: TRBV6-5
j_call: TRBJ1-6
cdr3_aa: ASSNTWGKNSPLH

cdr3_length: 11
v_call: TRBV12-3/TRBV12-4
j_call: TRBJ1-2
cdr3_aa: ASSSQGRSGYT

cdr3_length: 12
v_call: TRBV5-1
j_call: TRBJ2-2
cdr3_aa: ASSLTGNTGELF

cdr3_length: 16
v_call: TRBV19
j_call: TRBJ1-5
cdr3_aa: ASHSYSRTGGEGQPQH

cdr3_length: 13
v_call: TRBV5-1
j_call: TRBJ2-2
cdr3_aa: ASRRDTRNTGELF

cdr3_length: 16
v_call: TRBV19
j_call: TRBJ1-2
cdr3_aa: ASSIRTAAFAANYGYT

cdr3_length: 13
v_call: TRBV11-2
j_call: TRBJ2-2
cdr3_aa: ASSPGTSGTGELF

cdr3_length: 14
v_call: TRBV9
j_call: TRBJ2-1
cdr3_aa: ASSAGLAGVYNEQF

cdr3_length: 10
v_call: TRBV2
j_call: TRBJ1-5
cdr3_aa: ATGTAYQPQH

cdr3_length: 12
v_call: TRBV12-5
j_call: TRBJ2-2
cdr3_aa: ASGLTGNTGELF

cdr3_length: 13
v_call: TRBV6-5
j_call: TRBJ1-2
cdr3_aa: ASSYSISTGFGYT

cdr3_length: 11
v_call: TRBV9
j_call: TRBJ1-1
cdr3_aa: ASSVGSTSQAF

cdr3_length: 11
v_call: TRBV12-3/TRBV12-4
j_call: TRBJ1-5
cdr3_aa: ASSVVRFQPQH

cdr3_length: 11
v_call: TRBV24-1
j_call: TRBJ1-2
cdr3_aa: ATSDHQGYGYT

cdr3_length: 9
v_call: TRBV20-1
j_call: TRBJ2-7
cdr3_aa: SARNSYEQY

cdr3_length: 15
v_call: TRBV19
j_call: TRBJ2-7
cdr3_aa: ASSSQVAGGRSYEQY

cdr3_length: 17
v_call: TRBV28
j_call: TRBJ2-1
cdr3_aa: ASSSKGLAGPSSYNEQF

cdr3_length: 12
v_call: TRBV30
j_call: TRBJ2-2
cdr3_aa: AWRLLGLGGELF

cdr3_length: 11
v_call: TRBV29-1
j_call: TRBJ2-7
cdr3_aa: SARTSASYEQY

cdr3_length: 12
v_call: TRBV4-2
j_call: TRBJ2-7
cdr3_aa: ASSQDRGPYEQY

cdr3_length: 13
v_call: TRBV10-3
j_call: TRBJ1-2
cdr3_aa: AIKWGAGTNYGYT